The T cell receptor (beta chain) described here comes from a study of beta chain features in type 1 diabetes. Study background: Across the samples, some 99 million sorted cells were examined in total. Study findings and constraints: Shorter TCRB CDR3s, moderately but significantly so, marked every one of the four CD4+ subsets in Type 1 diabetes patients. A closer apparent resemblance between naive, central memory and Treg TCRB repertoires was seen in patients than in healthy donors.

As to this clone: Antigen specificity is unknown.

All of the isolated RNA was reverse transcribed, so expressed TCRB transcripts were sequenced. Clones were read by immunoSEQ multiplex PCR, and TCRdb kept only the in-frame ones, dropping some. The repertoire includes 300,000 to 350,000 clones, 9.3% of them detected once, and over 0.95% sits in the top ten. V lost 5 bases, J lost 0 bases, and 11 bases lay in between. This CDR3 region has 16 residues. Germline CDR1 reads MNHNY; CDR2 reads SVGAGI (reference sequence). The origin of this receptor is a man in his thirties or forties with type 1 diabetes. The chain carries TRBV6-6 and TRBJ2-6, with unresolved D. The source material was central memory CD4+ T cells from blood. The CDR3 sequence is CASSPRLSSGANVLTF. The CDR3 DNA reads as TGTGCCAGCAGTCCCCGGCTCAGCTCTGGGGCCAACGTCCTGACTTTC.